Listed here are 13 T cell receptor beta chains from one sample, sequenced in a study of beta chain features in type 1 diabetes. Investigators reverse transcribed all isolated RNA, so they sequenced expressed TCRB transcripts. Data came from immunoSEQ multiplex PCR; TCRdb stores just in-frame clones and leaves some out. The sample yields 900,000 or so clones, under 20% seen once. Sequencing used naive CD4+ T cells from blood. The origin of the receptors is a woman aged 18-29 years in good health.

This clone has more than one count but fewer than ten. The rearrangement links TRBV10-3 to TRBJ1-2, with 9 bases identical to TRBD1. Germline assignment: CDR1 ENHRY and CDR2 SYGVKD. V trimming: 6 bases; J trimming: 6 bases; junction bases outside the gene matches: 11. This CDR3 contains 15 residues. CDR3 sequence (DNA): TGTGCCATCAGCCGGGCGGGACAGGGAGCTAATGGCTACACCTTC. Amino acids: CAISRAGQGANGYTF.

The table lists this clone with a few counts. The genes are TRBV27 and TRBJ2-7, with TRBD2 as a possible D gene (5 bases). The CDR3 consists of 15 residues. In germline, CDR1 is MNHEY, CDR2 SMNVEV (reference sequence). Between the trimmed V and J ends, which lost 0 bases and 2 bases, there was a span of 11 bases. CDR3 bases: TGTGCCAGCAGTTTATCAAGAGGGAGCCCCTACGAGCAGTACTTC. Encoded protein: CASSLSRGSPYEQYF.

This clone came up a few times. The chain combines TRBV6-5 with TRBJ2-5; D is unclear. The CDR3 spans 14 residues. Germline V gene data show CDR1 as MNHEY and CDR2 as SVGAGI. V shed 2 bases and J shed 5 bases, with 12 bases lying between them. The CDR3 reads CASSYLSNRETQYF. The DNA for the CDR3 is TGTGCCAGCAGTTACCTGTCGAATAGGGAGACCCAGTACTTC.

The rearrangement uses TRBV10-3 and TRBJ2-1, with D perhaps TRBD2 (5 bases). Germline CDR1 and CDR2: ENHRY and SYGVKD. The V and J ends lost 4 bases and 4 bases respectively, with 14 bases between them. The CDR3 sequence is 15 residues long. The CDR3 is CAISGTAGFYNEQFF. CDR3 nucleotide sequence: TGTGCCATCAGTGGTACTGCGGGCTTTTACAATGAGCAGTTCTTC.

The J gene is TRBJ2-7, the V gene TRBV28, with TRBD2 matching over 10 bases. Germline CDR1 MDHEN, CDR2 SYDVKM. J lost 0 bases, V lost 6 bases, and 5 bases had no gene match. The CDR3 runs to 15 residues. The CDR3 DNA follows: TGTGCCAGCAGGACAGCGGGAGGGCGCTCCTACGAGCAGTACTTC. This translates into CASRTAGGRSYEQYF.

A note on this clone: Other nucleotide sequences from this sample produce the same CDR3. This chain joins TRBV7-9 and TRBJ1-5, with unresolved D. The CDR3 extends over 14 amino acids. In germline, CDR1 is SEHNR, CDR2 FQNEAQ (reference sequence). The V and J ends lost 3 bases and 0 bases respectively, with 6 bases between them. The CDR3 protein is CASSLGNSNQPQHF. The CDR3 DNA is TGTGCCAGCAGCTTGGGGAATAGCAATCAGCCCCAGCATTTT.

Points on this clone: A read error may account for a junction end that differs from germline. The V and J genes are TRBV19 and TRBJ2-7; D may be TRBD2 (6 bases). In germline, CDR1 is LNHDA, CDR2 SQIVND (reference sequence). This CDR3 comprises 13 residues. The CDR3 sequence is CASSSGSSYEQYF. CDR3 in DNA: TGTGCCAGCAGTAGCGGTTCCTCCTACGAGCAGTACTTC.

This chain uses TRBV28 with TRBJ1-5; TRBD1 matches 10 bases. Unmatched junction bases numbered 8, after V lost 7 bases and J lost 5 bases. The CDR3 length is 15 residues. Per the germline V gene, CDR1 is MDHEN and CDR2 is SYDVKM. The CDR3 DNA reads TGTGCCAGCACCTCCCTCGGGACAGGGGATCAGCCCCAGCATTTT. This encodes CASTSLGTGDQPQHF. The whole variable domain, remainder taken from reference TRBV28 and TRBJ1-5, is DVKVTQSSRYLVKRTGEKVFLECVQDMDHENMFWYRQDPGLGLRLIYFSYDVKMKEKGDIPEGYSVSREKKERFSLILESASTNQTSMYLCASTSLGTGDQPQHFGDGTRLSIL.

The rearrangement joins TRBV6-6 to TRBJ2-1; the D call may be TRBD1 or TRBD2 (6 bases each). V was cut by 5 bases and J by 7 bases, with 12 bases left in between. The CDR3 loop spans 13 amino acids. Germline CDR1 reads MNHNY; CDR2 reads SVGAGI (reference sequence). The DNA of the CDR3 is TGTGCCAGCAGTACTCAAGGGGGGAATGAGCAGTTCTTC. Protein sequence: CASSTQGGNEQFF.

This clone came up a few times. The chain joins TRBV28 to TRBJ2-5; D remains ambiguous. This CDR3 has 11 amino acids. V was clipped by 5 bases and J by 8 bases, with 9 bases between them. The germline CDR1 and CDR2 sequences are MDHEN and SYDVKM. CDR3 sequence (DNA): TGTGCCAGCAGTGATGCTGGTACCCAGTACTTC. It is translated as CASSDAGTQYF.

This clone was seen a handful of times. This chain links TRBV9 with TRBJ2-1; 12 bases are a match to TRBD2. V shed 2 bases, J shed 7 bases, and the junction held 10 bases outside the gene matches. This CDR3 has 17 residues. Germline-derived CDR1 and CDR2 are SGDLS and YYNGEE. The DNA for the CDR3 is TGTGCCAGCAGCGTGACCCCTAGCGGGAGGGTTTTAAATGAGCAGTTCTTC. This encodes CASSVTPSGRVLNEQFF.

This clone has only a few counts. CDR3 sequence (DNA): TGTGCCAGCAGGAAAGGGGGGGAGAACACTGAAGCTTTCTTT. This encodes CASRKGGENTEAFF. The rearrangement links TRBV6-6 to TRBJ1-1, with D possibly being TRBD1 (6 bases). CDR1 is MNHNY and CDR2 is SVGAGI in the germline V gene (reference sequence). The CDR3 sequence is 14 residues long. Trimming removed 6 bases at V and 1 base at J, with 12 bases between.

This chain links TRBV9 with TRBJ1-2, with 9 bases lining up with TRBD1. The CDR3 sequence is 15 residues long. Trimming removed 1 base from V and 4 bases from J; junction bases left unmatched: 5. The V gene's germline CDR1 is SGDLS and CDR2 YYNGEE. The DNA of the CDR3 is TGTGCCAGCAGCGTATCCCCGGGACAGGGCTATGGCTACACCTTC. Translating gives CASSVSPGQGYGYTF. The full variable domain, rest sourced from reference TRBV9 and TRBJ1-2, is DSGVTQTPKHLITATGQRVTLRCSPRSGDLSVYWYQQSLDQGLQFLIQYYNGEERAKGNILERFSAQQFPDLHSELNLSSLELGDSALYFCASSVSPGQGYGYTFGSGTRLTVV.